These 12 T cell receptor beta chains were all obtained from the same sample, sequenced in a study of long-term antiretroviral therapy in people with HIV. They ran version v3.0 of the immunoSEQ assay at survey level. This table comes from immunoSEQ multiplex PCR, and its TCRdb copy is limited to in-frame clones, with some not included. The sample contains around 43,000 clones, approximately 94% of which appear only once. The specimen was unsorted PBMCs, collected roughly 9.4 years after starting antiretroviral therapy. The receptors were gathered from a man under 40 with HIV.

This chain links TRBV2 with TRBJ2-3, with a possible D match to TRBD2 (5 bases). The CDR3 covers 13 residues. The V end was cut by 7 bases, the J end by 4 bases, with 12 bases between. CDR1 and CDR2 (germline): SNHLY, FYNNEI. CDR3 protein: CASTLSLADTQYF. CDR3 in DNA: TGTGCCAGCACCCTCTCACTAGCAGATACGCAGTATTTT. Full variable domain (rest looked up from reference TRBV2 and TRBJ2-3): EPEVTQTPSHQVTQMGQEVILRCVPISNHLYFYWYRQILGQKVEFLVSFYNNEISEKSEIFDDQFSVERPDGSNFTLKIRSTKLEDSAMYFCASTLSLADTQYFGPGTRLTVL.

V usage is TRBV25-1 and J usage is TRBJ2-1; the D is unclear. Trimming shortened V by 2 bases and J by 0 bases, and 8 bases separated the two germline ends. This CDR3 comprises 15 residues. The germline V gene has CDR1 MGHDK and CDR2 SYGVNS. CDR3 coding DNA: TGTGCCAGCAGTGAAACAGACCCCTCCTACAATGAGCAGTTCTTC. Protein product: CASSETDPSYNEQFF. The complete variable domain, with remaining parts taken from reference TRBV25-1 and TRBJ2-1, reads EADIYQTPRYLVIGTGKKITLECSQTMGHDKMYWYQQDPGMELHLIHYSYGVNSTEKGDLSSESTVSRIRTEHFPLTLESARPSHTSQYLCASSETDPSYNEQFFGPGTRLTVL.

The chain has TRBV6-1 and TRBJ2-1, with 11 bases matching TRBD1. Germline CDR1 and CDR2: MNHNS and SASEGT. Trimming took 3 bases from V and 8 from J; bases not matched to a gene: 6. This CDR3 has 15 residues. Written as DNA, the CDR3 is TGTGCCAGCAGTGAGGGGACAGGGGGTGGTGATGAGCAGTTCTTC. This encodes CASSEGTGGGDEQFF.

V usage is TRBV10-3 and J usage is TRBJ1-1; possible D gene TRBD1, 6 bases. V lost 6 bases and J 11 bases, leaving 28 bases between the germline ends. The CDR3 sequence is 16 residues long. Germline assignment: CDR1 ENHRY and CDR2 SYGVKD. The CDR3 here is CAIRQSVTGAVVGAFF. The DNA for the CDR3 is TGTGCCATCAGGCAGTCGGTGACGGGGGCGGTGGTTGGGGCTTTCTTT.

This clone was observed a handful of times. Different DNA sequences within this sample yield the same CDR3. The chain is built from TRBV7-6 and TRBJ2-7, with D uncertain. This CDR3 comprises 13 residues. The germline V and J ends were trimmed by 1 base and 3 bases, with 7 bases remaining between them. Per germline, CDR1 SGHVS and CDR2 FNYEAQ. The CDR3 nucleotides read TGTGCCAGCAGCTTAGGGCCCAACTACGAGCAGTACGTC. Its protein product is CASSLGPNYEQYV.

This CDR3 reads CASNRDGELTGELFF. Here the CDR3 DNA reads TGCGCCAGCAACAGGGACGGGGAGTTGACCGGGGAGCTGTTTTTT. The chain combines TRBV5-1 with TRBJ2-2; D perhaps matches TRBD1 (6 bases). V lost 6 bases and J lost 5, with 17 bases in between. The CDR3 length is 15 residues. The V gene's germline CDR1 is SGHRS and CDR2 YFSETQ.

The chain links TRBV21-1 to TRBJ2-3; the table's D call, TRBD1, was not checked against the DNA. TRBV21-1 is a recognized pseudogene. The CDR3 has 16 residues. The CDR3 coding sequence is TGTGCCAGCAGCAACTCCGGACATCGCCCCACAGATACGCAGTATTTT. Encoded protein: CASSNSGHRPTDTQYF.

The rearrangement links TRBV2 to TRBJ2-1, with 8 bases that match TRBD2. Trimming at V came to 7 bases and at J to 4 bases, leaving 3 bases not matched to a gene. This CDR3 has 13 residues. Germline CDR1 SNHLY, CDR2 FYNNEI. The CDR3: CASIAGIYNEQFF. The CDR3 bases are TGTGCCAGCATAGCGGGGATATACAATGAGCAGTTCTTC.

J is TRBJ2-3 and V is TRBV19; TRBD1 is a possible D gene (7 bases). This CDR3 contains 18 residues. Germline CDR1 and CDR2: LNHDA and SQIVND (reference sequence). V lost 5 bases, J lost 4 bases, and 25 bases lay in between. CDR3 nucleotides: TGTGCCAGTAGTTATATCCTCAGGGGGGCCGGGGCCCCAGATACGCAGTATTTT. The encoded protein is CASSYILRGAGAPDTQYF.

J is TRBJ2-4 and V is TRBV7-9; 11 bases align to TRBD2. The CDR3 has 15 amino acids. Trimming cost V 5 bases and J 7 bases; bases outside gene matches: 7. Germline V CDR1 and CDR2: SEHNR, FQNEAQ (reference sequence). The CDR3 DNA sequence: TGTGCCAGCAGCCAAGGACTAGCGGGTGGGAACATTCAGTACTTC. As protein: CASSQGLAGGNIQYF.

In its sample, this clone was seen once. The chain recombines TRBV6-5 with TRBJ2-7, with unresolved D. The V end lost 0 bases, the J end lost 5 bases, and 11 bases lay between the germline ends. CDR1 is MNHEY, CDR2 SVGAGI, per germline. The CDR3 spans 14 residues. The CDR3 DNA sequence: TGTGCCAGCAGTTACTCTAGGCGTCACCACGAGCAGTACTTC. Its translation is CASSYSRRHHEQYF.

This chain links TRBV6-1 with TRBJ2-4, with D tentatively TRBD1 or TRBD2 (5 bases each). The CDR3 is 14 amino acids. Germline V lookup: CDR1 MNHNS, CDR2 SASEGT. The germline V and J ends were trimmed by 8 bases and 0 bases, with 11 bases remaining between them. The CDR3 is CASWGGLAKNIQYF. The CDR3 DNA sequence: TGTGCCAGCTGGGGCGGGTTAGCCAAAAACATTCAGTACTTC.